This T cell receptor (beta chain) originates from a study of a mutant IDH1 vaccine in newly diagnosed glioma. About this clone: Its antigen is not identified.

Stated time point: week 23, last vaccination. What each vaccine dose contained was 300 ug of mutant IDH1 20-mer peptide, accompanied by topical imiquimod. The assay was immunoSEQ multiplex PCR, and TCRdb's table has in-frame clones only and misses some. The repertoire includes 50,000 to 60,000 clones, 75% to 85% of them detected once, and more than 5.5% sits in the top ten. The origin of this receptor is a man aged 40-49 years with glioma. Sequences were derived from PBMCs, sampled from a glioma patient whose treatment included an IDH1 peptide vaccine.

The CDR3 region is CASSEARGYEKLFF. For the CDR3, the DNA is TGTGCCAGCAGTGAAGCGCGAGGTTATGAAAAACTGTTTTTT. The J gene is TRBJ1-4, the V gene TRBV2; unclear D gene. The CDR3 is 14 amino acids. The V end lost 0 bases, the J end lost 6 bases, and 8 bases lay between the germline ends. CDR1 is SNHLY and CDR2 is FYNNEI in the germline V gene.